This is a list of T cell receptor beta chains from one sample in a study of tumor-infiltrating lymphocytes in primary liver carcinoma. TCRdb fed the multiplex PCR reads into MiXCR, producing one record per CDR3 protein. The sample has 310,000 or so distinct CDR3 sequences, around three fifths seen once; the top ten hold 6.5%. Sequenced material: peripheral blood. Source of these receptors: a man aged 35-49 years with primary liver carcinoma and hepatitis B virus infection. Both conserved end residues are trimmed from each CDR3.

V	J	length	CDR3
TRBV10-3	TRBJ1-6	12	AISVEGWNSPLH
TRBV29-1	TRBJ2-1	12	GVLIGGSYNEQF
TRBV6-2/TRBV6-3	TRBJ2-1	12	ACSYQRERPWWF
TRBV6-2/TRBV6-3	TRBJ2-5	14	ASLPTTRGRQEIQY
TRBV28	TRBJ2-1	13	ASTTLMIPYNEQF
TRBV10-1	TRBJ1-1	11	ASSESAGTETF
TRBV11-3	TRBJ2-1	14	ASSLGSSGRIHVQF
TRBV12-3/TRBV12-4	TRBJ2-7	10	ASSLIAGEQY
TRBV11-1	TRBJ2-5	13	AISRRASEQETQC
TRBV4-2	TRBJ2-5	13	ASSGPGLGQETQY
TRBV7-9	TRBJ1-1	12	ASSPPLVNTEAF
TRBV10-3	TRBJ2-2	15	AISESGQGALSWELF
TRBV29-1	TRBJ2-7	12	SVVAGVVSYEQY
TRBV11-2	TRBJ2-7	18	ASSSRTNGRMLEGSYEQY
TRBV5-5	TRBJ2-2	14	DSSLVGTGGGGELF